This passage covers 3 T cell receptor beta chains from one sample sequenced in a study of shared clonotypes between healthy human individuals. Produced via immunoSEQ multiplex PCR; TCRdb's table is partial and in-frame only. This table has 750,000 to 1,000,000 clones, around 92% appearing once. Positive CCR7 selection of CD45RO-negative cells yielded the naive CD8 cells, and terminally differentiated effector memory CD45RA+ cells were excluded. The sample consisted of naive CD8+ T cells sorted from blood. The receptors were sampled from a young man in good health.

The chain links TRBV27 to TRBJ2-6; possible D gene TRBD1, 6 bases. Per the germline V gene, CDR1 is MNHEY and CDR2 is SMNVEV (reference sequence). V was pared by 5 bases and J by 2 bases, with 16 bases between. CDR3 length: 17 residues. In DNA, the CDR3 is TGTGCCAGCAGTACCCGACAGGTCAGAGCTGGGGCCAACGTCCTGACTTTC. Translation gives CASSTRQVRAGANVLTF.

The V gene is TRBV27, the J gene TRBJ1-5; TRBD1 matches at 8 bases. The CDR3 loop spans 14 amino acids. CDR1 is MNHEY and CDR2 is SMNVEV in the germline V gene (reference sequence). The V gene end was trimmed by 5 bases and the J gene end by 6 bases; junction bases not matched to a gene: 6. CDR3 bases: TGTGCCAGCAGTGGGGGACAGGTGGGTCAGCCCCAGCATTTT. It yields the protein CASSGGQVGQPQHF.

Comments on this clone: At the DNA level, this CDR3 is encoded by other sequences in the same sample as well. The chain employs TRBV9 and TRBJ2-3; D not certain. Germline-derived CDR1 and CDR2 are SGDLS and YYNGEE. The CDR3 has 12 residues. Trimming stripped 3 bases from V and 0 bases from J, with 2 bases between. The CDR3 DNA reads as TGTGCCAGCAGCGGAAGCACAGATACGCAGTATTTT. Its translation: CASSGSTDTQYF.